These 22 T cell receptor beta chains were sequenced from one sample in a study of vaccination effects on CD4 cells after COVID-19. These receptors lack a known antigen. Before sequencing, viral peptide pools were used by the ViraFEST assay to expand antigen-specific CD4+ T cells. Subsequent to roughly 10 days of culture, CD4+ T cells were isolated. Each participant was administered two doses of either the BNT162b2 or the mRNA-1273 vaccine. Profiling relied on immunoSEQ multiplex PCR, and the TCRdb table lists in-frame clones only, not all of them. The repertoire holds approximately 25,000 clones, almost 70% seen once, with around 8.2% in the top ten. Sequenced here: CD4+ T cells from PBMCs cultured with SARS-CoV-2 spike peptides, sampled after COVID-19 vaccination. Receptors originate from a human donor who received a COVID-19 vaccine.

The genes are TRBV11-2 and TRBJ2-3; the match to TRBD2 covers 9 bases. Per germline, CDR1 SGHAT and CDR2 FQNNGV. The CDR3 runs to 14 residues. Trimming at V came to 5 bases and at J to 6 bases, leaving 6 bases not matched to a gene. DNA for the CDR3: TGTGCCAGCAGCCCGATAGCGGGGGCCGATACGCAGTATTTT. Amino acid sequence: CASSPIAGADTQYF.

The chain combines TRBV23-1 with TRBJ2-1; the match to TRBD1 covers 9 bases. TRBV23-1 is an ORF, and what it does is uncertain. The CDR3 is 13 residues long. The V gene end was trimmed by 6 bases and the J gene end by 5 bases; junction bases not matched to a gene: 2. The CDR3 reads CASRDRGHNEQFF. CDR3 nucleotide sequence: TGCGCCAGCAGGGACAGGGGTCACAATGAGCAGTTCTTC.

The CDR3 DNA reads TGTGCCAGCAGTGTGGTTGGACGGAATTCCACAGATACGCAGTATTTT. It translates to CASSVVGRNSTDTQYF. The rearrangement joins TRBV2 to TRBJ2-3; D uncertain. The CDR3 has 16 amino acids. The V gene lost 4 bases and the J gene lost 2 bases, with 16 bases spanning the gap. Germline CDR1 SNHLY, CDR2 FYNNEI.

The chain combines TRBV11-2 with TRBJ1-2; D unclear. Trimming removed 5 bases from V and 3 bases from J, with 13 bases in between. Germline V gene sequence: CDR1 SGHAT, CDR2 FQNNGV. The CDR3 is 14 residues long. The CDR3 DNA follows: TGTGCCAGCAGCCCCCGGACCGACCACTATGGCTACACCTTC. This sequence encodes CASSPRTDHYGYTF. Drawing the rest from reference TRBV11-2 and TRBJ1-2, the complete variable domain is EAGVAQSPRYKIIEKRQSVAFWCNPISGHATLYWYQQILGQGPKLLIQFQNNGVVDDSQLPKDRFSAERLKGVDSTLKIQPAKLEDSAVYLCASSPRTDHYGYTFGSGTRLTVV.

This clone was counted only a few times. V and J are TRBV5-8 and TRBJ2-1, with 15 nucleotides matching TRBD2. V lost 5 bases and J lost 4; bases outside the gene matches: 10. CDR3 length equals 18 residues. Germline CDR1 is SGHTS and CDR2 is YDEGEE. CDR3 DNA: TGTGCCAGCAGTTATACCGGGACTAGCGGGGGGATATACAATGAGCAGTTCTTC. Amino acids: CASSYTGTSGGIYNEQFF.

This clone turned up a few times. V gene TRBV3-1 (or the pseudogene TRBV3-2) combines with J gene TRBJ1-2; D not resolved. The CDR3 runs 15 residues. CDR1 LGHDT and CDR2 YNNKEL come from the germline V gene (reference sequence). V gave up 7 bases and J gave up 4 bases, with 19 bases separating them. The CDR3 bases are TGTGCCAGCAACCCAGGACCAATTAAAGGCTATGGCTACACCTTC. This codes for CASNPGPIKGYGYTF.

For the CDR3, the DNA is TGTGCCAGCAGTCAATCCGGGACAGGAGCCTACAATGAGCAGTTCTTC. Translated, it gives CASSQSGTGAYNEQFF. The rearrangement links TRBV6-6 to TRBJ2-1, with TRBD1 matching 8 bases. The V gene end was trimmed by 5 bases and the J gene end by 2 bases; junction bases not matched to a gene: 8. Germline V CDR1 and CDR2: MNHNY, SVGAGI (reference sequence). CDR3 size: 16 residues.

The chain joins TRBV18 to TRBJ2-7; D not certain. This CDR3 is 13 amino acids long. Germline CDR1 reads KGHSH; CDR2 reads LQKENI. The V end lost 3 bases, the J end lost 0 bases, and 6 bases lay between the germline ends. CDR3 bases: TGTGCCAGCTCACCTGCAGCCTCCTACGAGCAGTACTTC. Amino acids: CASSPAASYEQYF.

The V gene is TRBV21-1, the J gene TRBJ2-7. TRBV21-1 is recorded as a pseudogene. The CDR3 contains 14 residues. The CDR3 nucleotides are TGTGCCAGCAGCGGGTCCCTGAGCTCCTACGAGCAGTACTTC. Translated: CASSGSLSSYEQYF.

J is TRBJ1-2 and V is TRBV10-2, with D possibly matching TRBD1 (5 bases). V lost 2 bases and J lost 3, with 13 bases in between. Germline V lookup: CDR1 WSHSY, CDR2 SAAADI. The CDR3 totals 15 residues. CDR3 sequence reads: CASSERQGGDYGYTF. CDR3 nucleotide sequence: TGCGCCAGCAGTGAGCGGCAGGGTGGGGACTATGGCTACACCTTC.

This chain uses TRBV6-5 with TRBJ1-5, with 8 bases identical to TRBD1. The length of the CDR3 is 14 residues. Germline CDR1 is MNHEY and CDR2 is SVGAGI. With 6 bases clipped from V and 5 bases from J, the junction kept 6 bases outside the gene matches. The CDR3 reads CASSSGQGDQPQHF. The CDR3 DNA is TGTGCCAGCAGCTCCGGACAGGGCGATCAGCCCCAGCATTTT.

V usage is TRBV3-1 (or the pseudogene TRBV3-2) and J usage is TRBJ1-1; D is possibly TRBD1 (5 bases). The germline V gene has CDR1 LGHDT and CDR2 YNNKEL (reference sequence). This CDR3 region has 14 residues. V was pared by 3 bases and J by 5 bases, with 13 bases between. DNA of the CDR3: TGTGCCAGCAGCCAGGTCACAGGTAGTACTGAAGCTTTCTTT. Amino acids: CASSQVTGSTEAFF.

V is TRBV19 and J is TRBJ1-2; D not resolved. Germline CDR1 and CDR2: LNHDA and SQIVND (reference sequence). The CDR3 is 16 amino acids. Trimming removed 5 bases at V and 8 bases at J, with 24 bases between. In nucleotides, the CDR3 is TGTGCCAGTAGTTTTAGAGAGTCGGCCAAGGGCAGAGGCTACACCTTC. It codes for CASSFRESAKGRGYTF. The variable domain in full, with the rest retrieved from reference TRBV19 and TRBJ1-2, is DGGITQSPKYLFRKEGQNVTLSCEQNLNHDAMYWYRQDPGQGLRLIYYSQIVNDFQKGDIAEGYSVSREKKESFPLTVTSAQKNPTAFYLCASSFRESAKGRGYTFGSGTRLTVV.

The chain recombines TRBV6-4 with TRBJ2-2; the D gene could be TRBD1 or TRBD2 (5 bases each). CDR3 size: 14 residues. CDR1 MRHNA and CDR2 SNTAGT come from the germline V gene. The ends were cut back, 5 bases at V and 2 bases at J, with 9 bases in the middle. CDR3 sequence reads: CASSRDGNTGELFF. For the CDR3, the DNA is TGTGCCAGCAGTCGGGACGGAAACACCGGGGAGCTGTTTTTT.

The chain carries TRBV5-4 and TRBJ1-5; TRBD1 matches at 9 bases. Germline V gene sequence: CDR1 SGHNT, CDR2 YYREEE (reference sequence). The CDR3 consists of 17 residues. V was pared by 0 bases and J by 2 bases, with 6 bases of the junction left unmatched. The CDR3 DNA reads as TGTGCCAGCAGCTTGGGGGGGACAGGGACGGGCAATCAGCCCCAGCATTTT. This translates into CASSLGGTGTGNQPQHF.

This chain links TRBV2 with TRBJ2-2; no definite D call. The V and J ends lost 7 bases and 3 bases respectively, with 9 bases between them. The germline CDR1 and CDR2 sequences are SNHLY and FYNNEI. The CDR3 spans 13 residues. The CDR3 bases are TGTGCCAGCAACGGCTGGGACACCGGGGAGCTGTTTTTT. It yields the protein CASNGWDTGELFF.

The chain combines TRBV9 with TRBJ2-5; tentatively, D is TRBD1 (5 bases). The CDR3 loop spans 14 amino acids. Trimming took off 0 bases at V and 2 bases at J, with 8 bases between the two ends. Germline CDR1 and CDR2: SGDLS and YYNGEE. The DNA of the CDR3 is TGTGCCAGCAGCGTAGCTCCAGGGCAAGAGACCCAGTACTTC. Translated, it gives CASSVAPGQETQYF. Using reference TRBV9 and TRBJ2-5 for the parts outside the CDR3, the full variable domain is DSGVTQTPKHLITATGQRVTLRCSPRSGDLSVYWYQQSLDQGLQFLIQYYNGEERAKGNILERFSAQQFPDLHSELNLSSLELGDSALYFCASSVAPGQETQYFGPGTRLLVL.

This chain connects TRBV5-5 to TRBJ2-5; D is unclear. The CDR3 runs to 14 residues. V lost 0 bases and J 2 bases, leaving 8 bases between the germline ends. CDR1 and CDR2 (germline): SGHKS, YYEKEE (reference sequence). CDR3 sequence: CASSLALVQETQYF. For the CDR3, the DNA is TGTGCCAGCAGCTTGGCGCTAGTTCAAGAGACCCAGTACTTC.

The CDR3 is CASSLNRAPYEQYF. The CDR3 bases are TGCGCCAGCAGCTTGAACAGGGCACCCTACGAGCAGTACTTC. The J gene is TRBJ2-7, the V gene TRBV5-1; D possibly corresponds to TRBD1 (6 bases). The length of the CDR3 is 14 residues. The germline CDR1 and CDR2 sequences are SGHRS and YFSETQ. Trimming removed 1 base from V and 2 bases from J, with 10 bases in between.

The chain is built from TRBV2 and TRBJ2-3, with 7 positions matching TRBD2. CDR3 length: 13 residues. Per germline, CDR1 SNHLY and CDR2 FYNNEI. V lost 4 bases to trimming and J lost 2 bases; unmatched junction nucleotides: 0. For the CDR3, the DNA is TGTGCCAGCAGTGGGGACTACACAGATACGCAGTATTTT. Translating it yields CASSGDYTDTQYF.

V gene TRBV7-9 combines with J gene TRBJ1-5, with D unresolved. Germline V CDR1 and CDR2: SEHNR, FQNEAQ (reference sequence). Trimming shortened V by 1 base and J by 4 bases, and 5 bases separated the two germline ends. CDR3 length: 13 residues. In DNA form, the CDR3 reads TGTGCCAGCAGCTTAGACGGGAATCAGCCCCAGCATTTT. It translates to CASSLDGNQPQHF. The full variable domain, in which reference TRBV7-9 and TRBJ1-5 provide the parts outside the CDR3, is DTGVSQNPRHKITKRGQNVTFRCDPISEHNRLYWYRQTLGQGPEFLTYFQNEAQLEKSRLLSDRFSAERPKGSFSTLEIQRTEQGDSAMYLCASSLDGNQPQHFGDGTRLSIL.

This sequence joins TRBV6-5 and TRBJ1-1, with a possible D match to TRBD1 (5 bases). CDR1 MNHEY and CDR2 SVGAGI come from the germline V gene. V shed 5 bases and J shed 5 bases, with 18 bases lying between them. The CDR3 is 15 amino acids. The CDR3 loop reads CASSPPQGRGTEAFF. CDR3 sequence (DNA): TGTGCCAGCAGTCCCCCTCAGGGCCGTGGGACTGAAGCTTTCTTT.